The entry that follows covers one TCR beta chain sequence. Data came from immunoSEQ multiplex PCR; TCRdb stores just in-frame clones and leaves some out. The data hold some 140,000 clones, with over 85% observed a single time. This CDR3 has 12 amino acids. Per germline, CDR1 MNHEY and CDR2 SVGAGI. V shed 6 bases and J shed 10 bases, with 15 bases lying between them. This specimen comes from a study of T cell responses to AZD1222 COVID-19 vaccine. This receptor was taken from an adult in good health. The V and J genes are TRBV6-5 and TRBJ1-1; weak D call: TRBD1 (5 bases). The specimen was peripheral blood, collected on day 0 of AZD1222 vaccination. The DNA for the CDR3 is TGTGCCAGCAGCGGCACGAGGGGAAGAGCTTTCTTT. This gives the protein CASSGTRGRAFF.